The rows below give T cell receptor beta chains drawn from one sample of a study of blood T cell repertoires in COVID-19. Profiling relied on immunoSEQ multiplex PCR, and the TCRdb table lists in-frame clones only, not all of them. Of some 90,000 clones in the sample, less than 85% were seen once. Sequencing was done on a sample of peripheral blood. Receptors originate from a woman in her 70s with acute or convalescent COVID-19. The CDR3 runs from the conserved cysteine through the conserved F or W. The D gene is left open where the match is weak. A clone size is listed for some rows: how often the clone was seen (once, few, many), or a class if it is expanded.

TRBV5-1	.	TRBJ2-7	TRBD2	CASSVGTSGFYEQYF	TGCGCCAGCAGCGTCGGGACTAGCGGGTTCTACGAGCAGTACTTC
TRBV29-1	.	TRBJ2-7	TRBD1	CSVGTAYEQYF	TGCAGCGTGGGGACAGCCTACGAGCAGTACTTC
TRBV7-9	.	TRBJ1-1	.	CASSSQGEAFF	TGTGCCAGCAGCTCCCAGGGGGAAGCTTTCTTT
TRBV16	.	TRBJ1-2	.	CASSQLGVNGYTF	TGTGCCAGCAGCCAATTAGGGGTTAATGGCTACACCTTC
TRBV12-3/TRBV12-4	.	TRBJ2-4	.	CASSGPGGNIQYF	TGTGCCAGCAGTGGCCCCGGGGGAAACATTCAGTACTTC
TRBV6-2/TRBV6-3	few	TRBJ2-1	TRBD2	CASSYSIAGRDNEQFF	TGTGCCAGCAGTTACTCGATAGCGGGGAGGGACAATGAGCAGTTCTTC
TRBV28	.	TRBJ2-7	.	CASSLAGSSYEQYF	TGTGCCAGCAGTCTCGCGGGTTCCTCCTACGAGCAGTACTTC
TRBV6-5	.	TRBJ1-5	.	CASSYMRDQPQHF	TGTGCCAGCAGTTACATGCGAGATCAGCCCCAGCATTTT
TRBV14	once	TRBJ2-1	.	CASSQLGSLGYNEQFF	TGTGCCAGCAGCCAACTCGGTAGCCTGGGTTACAATGAGCAGTTCTTC
TRBV7-9	many	TRBJ2-7	.	CASSSREAYEQYF	TGTGCCAGCAGCTCCCGGGAAGCTTACGAGCAGTACTTC
TRBV27	.	TRBJ1-2	TRBD1	CASSPRDSIRGYTF	TGTGCCAGCAGCCCTCGGGACAGCATTCGTGGCTACACCTTC
TRBV4-2	.	TRBJ2-5	TRBD1	CASSRETGLQETQYF	TGTGCCAGCTCGCGTGAGACAGGGCTACAAGAGACCCAGTACTTC
TRBV25-1	.	TRBJ1-4	.	CASRGAGAGEKLFF	TGTGCCAGCAGAGGGGCAGGGGCGGGTGAAAAACTGTTTTTT
TRBV10-3	once	TRBJ1-2	TRBD1	CAISHGTGDGYTF	TGTGCCATCAGTCATGGGACAGGGGACGGCTACACCTTC
TRBV6-5	once	TRBJ1-2	TRBD1	CAATQPGGHFGYTF	TGTGCCGCCACTCAACCAGGGGGCCACTTTGGCTACACCTTC
TRBV28	.	TRBJ1-3	.	CASSFGRFSGNTIYF	TGTGCCAGCAGTTTTGGTCGGTTCTCTGGAAACACCATATATTTT
TRBV6-2/TRBV6-3	.	TRBJ2-1	.	CASSNLGGAPYNEQFF	TGTGCCAGCAGCAACCTGGGGGGGGCCCCCTACAATGAGCAGTTCTTC
TRBV19	.	TRBJ1-2	.	CASSILGRDYGYTF	TGTGCCAGTAGTATACTGGGGCGTGACTATGGCTACACCTTC
TRBV30	.	TRBJ2-5	TRBD2	CAWSVNSGGAETQYF	TGTGCCTGGAGTGTAAATAGCGGGGGGGCTGAGACCCAGTACTTC
TRBV5-1	.	TRBJ2-7	.	CASSLDSFTYEQYF	TGCGCCAGCAGTTTGGACAGCTTCACCTACGAGCAGTACTTC
TRBV5-4	.	TRBJ2-5	.	CASSPDTQETQYF	TGTGCCAGCAGCCCGGACACGCAAGAGACCCAGTACTTC
TRBV5-4	once	TRBJ2-4	TRBD1	CASSRDRGRIQYF	TGTGCCAGCAGCCGGGACAGGGGGCGCATTCAGTACTTC
TRBV2	.	TRBJ2-5	TRBD2	CASSKGTIQETQYF	TGTGCCAGCAGTAAAGGGACTATACAAGAGACCCAGTACTTC
TRBV19	few	TRBJ2-3	.	CASSKWPGHLSPTDTQYF	TGTGCCAGTAGTAAATGGCCCGGACACCTAAGCCCCACAGATACGCAGTATTTT
TRBV6-1	.	TRBJ1-1	.	CASSEGGGRTEAFF	TGTGCCAGCAGTGAAGGCGGGGGGCGGACTGAAGCTTTCTTT
TRBV20-1	once	TRBJ1-2	TRBD1	CSASGTEYGYTF	TGCAGTGCTAGTGGGACAGAATATGGCTACACCTTC
TRBV3-1/TRBV3-2	.	TRBJ2-1	TRBD1	CASSQDGNRGLNEQFF	TGTGCCAGCAGCCAAGATGGGAACAGGGGTTTAAATGAGCAGTTCTTC
TRBV19	.	TRBJ1-3	.	CASSLGGNSGNTIYF	TGTGCCAGTAGTCTCGGCGGGAACTCTGGAAACACCATATATTTT
TRBV5-8	.	TRBJ2-1	.	CASSLGLQQNNEQFF	TGTGCCAGCAGCTTGGGACTCCAGCAGAACAATGAGCAGTTCTTC
TRBV14	.	TRBJ2-2	TRBD2	CASSLGLAGLNTGELFF	TGTGCCAGCAGCCTCGGACTAGCGGGGCTCAACACCGGGGAGCTGTTTTTT
TRBV7-8	many	TRBJ1-1	TRBD1	CASSSLTQGIAFF	TGTGCCAGCAGCTCCCTGACACAGGGGATCGCTTTCTTT
TRBV7-9	.	TRBJ1-2	.	CASSLGGTDYGYTF	TGTGCCAGCAGCTTAGGTGGGACTGACTATGGCTACACCTTC
TRBV7-2	.	TRBJ2-7	TRBD2	CASSLGPSGSSYEQYF	TGTGCCAGCAGCTTAGGCCCTAGCGGAAGCTCCTACGAGCAGTACTTC
TRBV5-1	.	TRBJ2-3	TRBD2	CASSLVLAGSDTQYF	TGCGCCAGCAGCTTGGTACTAGCGGGTTCAGATACGCAGTATTTT
TRBV27	.	TRBJ2-5	TRBD1	CASSIGQGGQTQYF	TGTGCCAGCAGTATTGGACAGGGAGGACAGACCCAGTACTTC
TRBV6-6	.	TRBJ1-6	.	CASSWGDGSPLHF	TGTGCCAGCAGCTGGGGGGACGGCTCACCCCTCCACTTT
TRBV7-6	once	TRBJ2-1	TRBD2	CASSLTSGVSYNEQFF	TGTGCCAGCAGCTTAACTAGCGGGGTGTCCTACAATGAGCAGTTCTTC
TRBV10-3	.	TRBJ2-7	.	CAISGGGSYEQYF	TGTGCCATCAGTGGAGGGGGTAGCTACGAGCAGTACTTC
TRBV5-1	.	TRBJ1-4	TRBD1	CASSGTRTGDEKLFF	TGCGCCAGCAGCGGCACCCGGACAGGGGATGAAAAACTGTTTTTT
TRBV18	.	TRBJ2-7	.	CASSPPSGTYEQYF	TGTGCCAGCTCACCACCTAGCGGAACCTACGAGCAGTACTTC
TRBV6-5	.	TRBJ2-3	TRBD2	CASSYLLAGVSDTQYF	TGTGCCAGCAGTTACTTGCTAGCGGGAGTATCCGATACGCAGTATTTT
TRBV30	.	TRBJ1-4	.	CAWSPPGLEEKLFF	TGTGCCTGGAGTCCCCCGGGACTCGAGGAAAAACTGTTTTTT
TRBV7-3	.	TRBJ2-5	TRBD2	CASSPTGGGPMQETQYF	TGTGCCAGCAGCCCCACCGGGGGGGGGCCCATGCAAGAGACCCAGTACTTC
TRBV10-3	.	TRBJ1-5	.	CAISAAGGAGQPQHF	TGTGCCATCAGTGCGGCGGGGGGGGCTGGGCAGCCCCAGCATTTT
TRBV2	.	TRBJ2-3	TRBD2	CASSWRGGSTDTQYF	TGTGCCAGCAGTTGGCGGGGGGGAAGCACAGATACGCAGTATTTT